This TCR beta chain originates from a study of vaccination and CD4 T cells after COVID-19. Study-level background: In the convalescent group, nasal swab PCR was SARS-CoV-2 positive; fewer than ten cases were mild and one severe.

The Oncomine TCR Beta short-read assay sequenced DNA from cultured CD4+ T cells. Genomic DNA was isolated from CD4+ T cells that had been cultured. MiXCR, run by TCRdb on the PCR reads, gives a single entry per CDR3 protein. Here the sample spans some 9,500 distinct CDR3 sequences, about half being singletons. Deletions cut 5 bases from V and 2 bases from J, with 13 bases between. The CDR3 has 15 residues. Germline-derived CDR1 and CDR2 are SNHLY and FYNNEI. About this clonotype: The antigen remains unidentified.

Treatment of the sample: roughly ten-day PBMC culture with coronavirus spike peptide pools or control peptides (ViraFEST assay). Positive PCR dates covered March to December 2020, before US Alpha, Beta and Delta variants. Whole-study findings and limits: A median of roughly 87% of reactive clones, in convalescent patients, became evident only post-vaccination.

V gene TRBV2 combines with J gene TRBJ1-3; possibly TRBD1 for D (5 bases). Sequencing was done on a sample of CD4+ T cells from blood, cultured in vitro. This receptor was taken from a human donor who had recovered from COVID-19. This CDR3 is CASSRSGLTGNTIYF. DNA of the CDR3: TGTGCCAGCAGTAGGTCGGGACTCACTGGAAACACCATATATTTT.